A single T cell receptor beta chain is shown here with its context. Its matching antigen is unknown. This was the immunoSEQ v3 assay. Data came from immunoSEQ multiplex PCR; TCRdb stores just in-frame clones and leaves some out. This sample has 36,000 or so clones, with 70% to 75% found just once. This CDR3 contains 18 residues. Germline V gene lookup returns CDR1 PRHDT and CDR2 FYEKMQ (reference sequence). The V and J ends lost 3 bases and 0 bases respectively, with 18 bases between them. Indicated time point: pre-treatment sample, taken before nivolumab and TIL therapy. These data originate in a study of TIL therapy for anti-PD-1-resistant metastatic lung cancer. Background on the study: Most patients had lung adenocarcinoma; a handful of tumors were EGFR-mutant, two ALK-rearranged; half smoked currently or formerly. Tumors carried a median 1.5 non-synonymous mutations per megabase. Overall study findings and caveats: After infusion, TIL clonotypes partly replaced peripheral T cells and declined over months.

The clonotype comes from a person aged 25-80 years with non-small cell lung cancer. The sample consisted of blood, taken at baseline. V is TRBV13 and J is TRBJ1-3; possibly TRBD1 for D (6 bases). This CDR3 is CASSFGQSELYSGNTIYF. In DNA form, the CDR3 reads TGTGCCAGCAGCTTTGGACAGAGTGAACTGTACTCTGGAAACACCATATATTTT.